What follows is one T cell receptor (beta chain) and its context. Its antigen remains unidentified. This record comes from a study of tumor-infiltrating lymphocytes in primary liver carcinoma. Study-wide background: The five patients, who were men and women, ranged in age from 30 to 69 years. Tumor stage was T1-T3 N0M0, and tumor size was roughly 4 to 10 cm across.

Taking about 19-31 mg of unsorted bulk tissue, the authors co-extracted RNA and DNA. Trimming took 8 bases from V and 7 from J, leaving 23 bases between them. The CDR3 totals 16 residues. Findings and limits, study-wide: The study found only about 7.5-24% of top clones in all five tumor regions. The 250 largest clones made up significantly more of tumor than blood repertoires (p = 0.039).

Starting from 500 ng of total RNA, TCR beta cDNA was produced with a primer in the constant region. ARM-PCR was slightly modified, and three nested multiplex PCR rounds with it gave rise to the TCR beta libraries. A C-beta reverse primer was combined with TRBV1-TRBV30 forward primers in the first two PCR rounds, and each round had around 11 cycles. TCRdb redid the calling of the multiplex PCR reads with MiXCR, one entry per CDR3 protein. The data show about 60,000 distinct CDR3 sequences, around 64% seen once. Sequencing used liver tumor tissue from sampling region 4. As to subset: tumor region T4, right-lateral pole. The rearrangement uses TRBV12-3 or TRBV12-4 and TRBJ2-2; tentative D call: TRBD1 (6 bases). The TCR was taken from a man aged 35 to 55 with primary liver carcinoma and hepatitis B virus infection. The CDR3 loop reads CASGSGQGRAVGELFF. The CDR3 DNA reads as TGTGCCAGCGGTTCAGGGCAGGGGAGAGCGGTCGGGGAGCTGTTTTTT.